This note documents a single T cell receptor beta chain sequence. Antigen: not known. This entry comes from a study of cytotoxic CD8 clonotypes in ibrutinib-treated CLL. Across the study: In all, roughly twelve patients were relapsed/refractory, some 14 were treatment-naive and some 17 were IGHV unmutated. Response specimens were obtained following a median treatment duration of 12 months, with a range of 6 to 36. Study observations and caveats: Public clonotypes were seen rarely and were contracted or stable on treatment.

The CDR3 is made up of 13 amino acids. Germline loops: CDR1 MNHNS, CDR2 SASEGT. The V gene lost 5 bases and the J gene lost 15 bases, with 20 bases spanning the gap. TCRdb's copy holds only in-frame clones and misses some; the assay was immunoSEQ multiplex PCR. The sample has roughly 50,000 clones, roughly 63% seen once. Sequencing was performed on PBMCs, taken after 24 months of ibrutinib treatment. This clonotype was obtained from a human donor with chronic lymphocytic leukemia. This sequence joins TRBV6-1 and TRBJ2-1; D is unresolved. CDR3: CASSPTGPRTMFF. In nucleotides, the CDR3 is TGTGCCAGCAGTCCAACCGGACCGAGGACGATGTTCTTC.